This T cell receptor (beta chain) is drawn from a study of cytomegalovirus exposure and HLA in healthy donors. With 60 Vbeta and 13 Jbeta primers, the PCR was carried out. Profiling relied on immunoSEQ multiplex PCR, and the TCRdb table lists in-frame clones only, not all of them. The data show some 120,000 clones, 77% seen once. Study-wide results and caveats: TCR beta chain V- and J-gene trimming was linked, in a later analysis, to a missense variant in DCLRE1C. It is likely that the observed cluster of highly shared sequence variants was a sequencing artifact.

V was pared by 5 bases and J by 1 base, with 6 bases between. The CDR3 spans 13 residues. The germline V gene has CDR1 SEHNR and CDR2 FQNEAQ (reference sequence). On this clone: The target antigen is unknown.

V is TRBV7-9 and J is TRBJ1-3; no reliable D call. The clonotype was recovered from a man aged 40-49 years in good health and CMV-seropositive. Specimen: PBMCs. The CDR3 protein is CASSPMSGNTIYF. In nucleotides, the CDR3 is TGTGCCAGCAGCCCCATGTCTGGAAACACCATATATTTT.